This TCR beta chain was profiled in a study of T cells in Graves' hyperthyroidism and ophthalmopathy. This clonotype was counted ten times or more. Its antigen remains unknown. Authors of the study amplified TCR beta CDR3 regions from RNA transcripts. HTBI primers drove first-round RT-PCR of the TCR CDR3. TCRdb re-called the multiplex PCR reads through MiXCR, storing one row per CDR3 protein. The sample lists about 600,000 distinct CDR3 sequences; 16% were seen once. Diagnoses were made from clinical symptoms, serum measures (thyroxine and TRAb), thyroid ultrasound and orbital computed tomography. The study's findings and limits: Peripheral blood also featured most of the thyroid clonotypes expanded above 0.001.

This CDR3 has 14 amino acids. V lost 2 bases and J lost 2, with 9 bases in between. The specimen was blood. J is TRBJ1-1 and V is TRBV12-3 or TRBV12-4; no reliable D call. This TCR was sampled from a woman aged 40 to 50 with Graves' ophthalmopathy. The CDR3 loop is CASSLSQANTEAFF. The CDR3 DNA is TGTGCCAGCAGTTTAAGTCAGGCCAACACTGAAGCTTTCTTT.